The entry below describes one T cell receptor beta chain. This sample is drawn from a study of blood T cell repertoires in COVID-19. Study overall: The United States, Italy and Spain provided the acute and convalescent COVID-19 samples. In each case, the material was cDNA or gDNA derived from T cells, B-cell-depleted T cells, or PBMCs.

The ends lost 0 bases at V and 8 bases at J; junction bases unmatched: 5. CDR1 SGDLS and CDR2 YYNGEE come from the germline V gene. This CDR3 has 15 residues. Study processing details: Amplification of reference gene primers was used by the study to estimate nucleated cell counts. The method was immunoSEQ multiplex PCR; TCRdb's version includes in-frame clones alone and lacks a portion of them. V and J calls and clone size are copied from that table; D and trimming were computed from the DNA. Of over 400,000 clones in the sample, just over 85% were seen once. The genes are TRBV9 and TRBJ1-6; TRBD1 matches at 7 bases. The receptor comes from a woman aged 25 to 39 with active or convalescent COVID-19. The source material was peripheral blood. CDR3 coding DNA: TGTGCCAGCAGCGTAGATGGAGGGGGCGATTCACCCCTCCACTTT. Protein sequence: CASSVDGGGDSPLHF.